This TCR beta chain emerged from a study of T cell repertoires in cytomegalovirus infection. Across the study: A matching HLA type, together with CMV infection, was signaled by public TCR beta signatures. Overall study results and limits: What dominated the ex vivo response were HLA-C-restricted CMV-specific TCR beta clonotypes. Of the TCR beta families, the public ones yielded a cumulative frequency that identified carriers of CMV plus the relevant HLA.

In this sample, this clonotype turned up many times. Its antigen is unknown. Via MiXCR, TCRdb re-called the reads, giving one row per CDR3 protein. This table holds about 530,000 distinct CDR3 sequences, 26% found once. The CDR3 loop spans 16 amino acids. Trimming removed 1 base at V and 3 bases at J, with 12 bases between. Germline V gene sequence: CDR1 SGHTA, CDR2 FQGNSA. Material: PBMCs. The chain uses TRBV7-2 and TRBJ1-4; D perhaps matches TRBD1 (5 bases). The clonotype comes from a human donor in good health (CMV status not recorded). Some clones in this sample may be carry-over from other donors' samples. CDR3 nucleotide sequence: TGTGCCAGCAGCTTAGAAAGAGGGGTGGCTAATGAAAAACTGTTTTTT. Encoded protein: CASSLERGVANEKLFF.